These 2 T cell receptor beta chains were all obtained from the same sample, sequenced in a study of blood T cell repertoires in COVID-19. Some clones are missing from TCRdb's copy, which holds only in-frame ones; the method was immunoSEQ multiplex PCR. The data hold 150,000 to 200,000 clones, with around four fifths observed a single time. Sample: PBMCs or T cells enriched from blood (not recorded which). The receptors stem from a man in his 70s who had been exposed to COVID-19.

The V and J genes are TRBV6-5 and TRBJ1-6, with 10 nucleotides matching TRBD1. Germline V gives CDR1 MNHEY, CDR2 SVGAGI. The CDR3 is made up of 15 amino acids. V dropped 4 bases and J dropped 9; count of bases not matched to a gene: 6. The CDR3 protein is CASSFRTGGRSPLHF. CDR3 DNA: TGTGCCAGCAGTTTCCGGACAGGGGGACGTTCACCCCTCCACTTT.

V usage is TRBV20-1 and J usage is TRBJ1-6, with 7 bases that match TRBD1. Germline lookup yields CDR1 DFQATT and CDR2 SNEGSKA (reference sequence). The CDR3 is made up of 14 amino acids. J gave up 6 bases and V 3 bases, and 5 bases lay outside the gene matches. CDR3 amino acids: CSASGTAPNSPLHF. CDR3 coding DNA: TGCAGTGCTAGTGGGACAGCTCCTAATTCACCCCTCCACTTT.